Following are 10 T cell receptor beta chains from one sample sequenced in a study of a mutant IDH1 vaccine in newly diagnosed glioma. Their antigen targets remain unknown. Time point meaning: week 35, safety follow-up. Each dose of the vaccine consisted of 300 ug of mutant IDH1 20-mer peptide, with topical imiquimod. Only in-frame clones appear in the TCRdb table, and some are missing; sequencing was by immunoSEQ multiplex PCR. The table records approximately 45,000 clones, 92% of them present only once. Specimen: PBMCs, collected from a glioma patient whose treatment included an IDH1 peptide vaccine. The receptors stem from a middle-aged man with glioma.

This sequence joins TRBV5-1 and TRBJ1-2; TRBD1 aligns across 7 bases. Germline V gene sequence: CDR1 SGHRS, CDR2 YFSETQ. With V trimmed by 1 base and J by 1 base, 4 bases remained unmatched. This CDR3 spans 15 amino acids. The CDR3 loop is CASSLTGDHNYGYTF. The CDR3 DNA sequence: TGCGCCAGCAGCTTGACAGGGGACCATAACTATGGCTACACCTTC. Looking up the rest from reference TRBV5-1 and TRBJ1-2 gives the full variable domain: KAGVTQTPRYLIKTRGQQVTLSCSPISGHRSVSWYQQTPGQGLQFLFEYFSETQRNKGNFPGRFSGRQFSNSRSEMNVSTLELGDSALYLCASSLTGDHNYGYTFGSGTRLTVV.

The V call is TRBV5-8, the J call TRBJ1-3; D may be TRBD1 (5 bases). Germline lookup yields CDR1 SGHTS and CDR2 YDEGEE. V was cut by 3 bases and J by 2 bases, with 15 bases left in between. The CDR3 has 16 residues. CDR3 sequence reads: CASSSERTKPGNTIYF. CDR3 coding DNA: TGTGCCAGCAGCTCCGAAAGGACAAAGCCTGGAAACACCATATATTTT.

This chain uses TRBV6-1 with TRBJ2-7; tentatively, D is TRBD2 (6 bases). Trimming left V 7 bases short and J 0 bases short, with 16 bases between. Germline values: CDR1 MNHNS, CDR2 SASEGT. The CDR3 is 15 amino acids. The CDR3 reads CASNMMSGYSYEQYF. For the CDR3, the DNA is TGTGCCAGCAACATGATGAGCGGGTACTCCTACGAGCAGTACTTC.

This clone was seen only once. This rearrangement joins TRBV13 to TRBJ2-5, with a weak D call TRBD2 (5 bases). V lost 5 bases and J 4 bases, leaving 20 bases between the germline ends. The CDR3 length is 16 residues. The germline V gene has CDR1 PRHDT and CDR2 FYEKMQ (reference sequence). CDR3 nucleotide sequence: TGTGCCAGCAGCCCGCAGACGGACCGGAGCGGAGAGACCCAGTACTTC. Protein sequence: CASSPQTDRSGETQYF.

V and J are TRBV11-2 and TRBJ2-2; D unclear. From germline, CDR1 is SGHAT and CDR2 FQNNGV. The CDR3 runs 14 residues. Trimming stripped 1 base from V and 4 bases from J, with 7 bases between. The CDR3 spells CASSLGWVTGELFF. CDR3 in DNA: TGTGCCAGCAGCTTAGGGTGGGTCACCGGGGAGCTGTTTTTT.

The chain is built from TRBV28 and TRBJ1-1; the match to TRBD1 covers 9 bases. The CDR3 extends over 16 amino acids. V was pared by 5 bases and J by 4 bases, with 11 bases of the junction left unmatched. Germline V CDR1 and CDR2: MDHEN, SYDVKM. The CDR3 region is CASSPSTGGWGTEAFF. The CDR3 DNA reads TGTGCCAGCAGTCCCTCAACAGGGGGCTGGGGCACTGAAGCTTTCTTT.

This clone was seen just once. V is TRBV18 and J is TRBJ1-2, with D perhaps matching TRBD1 (6 bases). Trimming removed 5 bases at V and 4 bases at J, with 11 bases between. The germline CDR1 and CDR2 sequences are KGHSH and LQKENI. The CDR3 is made up of 13 amino acids. CDR3 nucleotide sequence: TGTGCCAGCTCATCGGACAGCTTCTATGGCTACACCTTC. Amino acid sequence: CASSSDSFYGYTF.

The chain combines TRBV4-1 with TRBJ1-1; tentatively, D is TRBD1 (6 bases). V was shortened by 5 bases and J by 0 bases, with 10 bases between the two germline ends. CDR1 MGHRA and CDR2 YSYEKL come from the germline V gene. The CDR3 is 14 amino acids. The CDR3 protein is CASSYRVMNTEAFF. The DNA for the CDR3 is TGCGCCAGCAGCTACAGGGTAATGAACACTGAAGCTTTCTTT.

This clone was found once. The chain carries TRBV5-7 and TRBJ2-1, with 7 nucleotides matching TRBD2. Being an ORF, TRBV5-7 has a function that is uncertain. This CDR3 is 14 amino acids long. The J segment lost 5 bases and the V segment lost 3 bases, leaving 5 bases of the junction unmatched. The CDR3 sequence: CASSWGLADNEQFF. The CDR3 nucleotides read TGTGCCAGCAGCTGGGGCCTAGCGGACAATGAGCAGTTCTTC.

This chain connects TRBV15 to TRBJ2-1; D could derive from TRBD1 or TRBD2 (5 bases each). V was trimmed by 0 bases and J by 0 bases, leaving 12 bases between them. The CDR3 covers 17 residues. Germline V gene data show CDR1 as LNHNV and CDR2 as YYDKDF (reference sequence). In nucleotides, the CDR3 is TGTGCCACCAGCAGAGATCGGGCAGGGAGCTCCTACAATGAGCAGTTCTTC. Translating it yields CATSRDRAGSSYNEQFF.